This TCR beta chain appears in the sequencing data of a study of T-cell memory formation after mild COVID-19. TCRdb re-called the 5' RACE reads through MiXCR, storing one row per CDR3 protein. Here the sample spans about 250,000 distinct CDR3 sequences, roughly 18% being singletons. This clonotype was recorded a few times. The germline V gene has CDR1 SEHNR and CDR2 FQNEAQ (reference sequence). Trimming took 5 bases from V and 6 from J; bases not matched to a gene: 4. This CDR3 contains 14 residues. Sample: PBMCs or a T cell subset sorted from them (not recorded which). This clonotype was sampled from a man between 18 and 29 years old who had mild COVID-19 (a few samples of this study predate the infection). Cell type and time point are not known. The rearrangement uses TRBV7-9 and TRBJ1-6, with TRBD1 matching over 7 bases. In DNA form, the CDR3 reads TGTGCCAGCAGCCCGACAGGGCTTAATTCACCCCTCCACTTT. Translation gives CASSPTGLNSPLHF.